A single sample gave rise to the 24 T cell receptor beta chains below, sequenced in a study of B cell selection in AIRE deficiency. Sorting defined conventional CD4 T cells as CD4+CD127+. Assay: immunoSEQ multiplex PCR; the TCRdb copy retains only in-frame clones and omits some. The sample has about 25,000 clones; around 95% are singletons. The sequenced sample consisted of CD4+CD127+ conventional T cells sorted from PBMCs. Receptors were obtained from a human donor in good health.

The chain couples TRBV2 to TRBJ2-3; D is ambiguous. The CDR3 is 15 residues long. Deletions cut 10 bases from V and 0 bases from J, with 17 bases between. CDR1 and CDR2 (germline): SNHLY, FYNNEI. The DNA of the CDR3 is TGTGCCACTACAGTGGAAGGTTCGAGCACAGATACGCAGTATTTT. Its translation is CATTVEGSSTDTQYF. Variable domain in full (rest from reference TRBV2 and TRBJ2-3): EPEVTQTPSHQVTQMGQEVILRCVPISNHLYFYWYRQILGQKVEFLVSFYNNEISEKSEIFDDQFSVERPDGSNFTLKIRSTKLEDSAMYFCATTVEGSSTDTQYFGPGTRLTVL.

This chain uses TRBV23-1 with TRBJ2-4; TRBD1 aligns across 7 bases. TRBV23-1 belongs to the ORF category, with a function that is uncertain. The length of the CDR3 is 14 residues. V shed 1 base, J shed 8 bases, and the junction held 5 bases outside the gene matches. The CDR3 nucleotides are TGCGCCAGCAGTCAATATTGCCAGGGGGACATTCAGTACTTC. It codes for CASSQYCQGDIQYF.

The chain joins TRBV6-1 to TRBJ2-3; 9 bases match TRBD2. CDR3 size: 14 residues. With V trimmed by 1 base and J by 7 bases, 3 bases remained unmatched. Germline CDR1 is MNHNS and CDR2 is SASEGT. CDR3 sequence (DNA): TGTGCCAGCAGTGAAGAGCCTAGCGGGAATACGCAGTATTTT. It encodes CASSEEPSGNTQYF.

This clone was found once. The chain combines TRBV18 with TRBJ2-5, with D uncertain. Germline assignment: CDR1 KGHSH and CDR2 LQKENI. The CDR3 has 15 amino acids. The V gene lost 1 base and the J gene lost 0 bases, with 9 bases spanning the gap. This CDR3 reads CASSPRTQNQETQYF. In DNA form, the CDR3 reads TGTGCCAGCTCACCACGGACCCAGAACCAAGAGACCCAGTACTTC. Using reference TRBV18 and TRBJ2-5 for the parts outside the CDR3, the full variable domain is NAGVMQNPRHLVRRRGQEARLRCSPMKGHSHVYWYRQLPEEGLKFMVYLQKENIIDESGMPKERFSAEFPKEGPSILRIQQVVRGDSAAYFCASSPRTQNQETQYFGPGTRLLVL.

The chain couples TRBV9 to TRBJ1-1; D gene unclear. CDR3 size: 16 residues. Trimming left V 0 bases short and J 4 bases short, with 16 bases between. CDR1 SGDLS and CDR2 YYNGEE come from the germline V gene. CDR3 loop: CASSVGGSVFGTEAFF. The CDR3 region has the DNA TGTGCCAGCAGCGTAGGAGGGAGTGTATTCGGCACTGAAGCTTTCTTT.

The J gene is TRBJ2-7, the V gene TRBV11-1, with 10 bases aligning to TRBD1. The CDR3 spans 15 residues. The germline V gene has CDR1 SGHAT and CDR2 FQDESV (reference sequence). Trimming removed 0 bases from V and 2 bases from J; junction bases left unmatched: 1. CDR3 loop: CASSLAGTGAYEQYF. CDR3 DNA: TGTGCCAGCAGCTTAGCCGGGACAGGGGCCTACGAGCAGTACTTC.

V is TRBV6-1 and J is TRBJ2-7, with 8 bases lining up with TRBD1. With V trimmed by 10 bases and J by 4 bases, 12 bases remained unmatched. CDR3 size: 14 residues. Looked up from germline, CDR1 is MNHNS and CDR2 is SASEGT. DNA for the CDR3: TGTGCCATCACCCCGGGACAGGAACCTTACGAGCAGTACTTC. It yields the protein CAITPGQEPYEQYF.

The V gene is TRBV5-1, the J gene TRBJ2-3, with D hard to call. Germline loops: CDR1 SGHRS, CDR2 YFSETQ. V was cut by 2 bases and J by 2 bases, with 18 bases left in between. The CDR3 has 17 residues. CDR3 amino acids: CASSLQPREVITDTQYF. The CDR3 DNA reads TGCGCCAGCAGCTTACAACCACGCGAAGTCATCACAGATACGCAGTATTTT.

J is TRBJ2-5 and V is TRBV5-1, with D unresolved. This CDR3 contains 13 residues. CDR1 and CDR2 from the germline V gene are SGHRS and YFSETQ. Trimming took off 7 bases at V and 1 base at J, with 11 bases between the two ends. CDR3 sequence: CASRPDTQETQYF. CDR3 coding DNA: TGCGCCAGCCGGCCGGATACCCAAGAGACCCAGTACTTC.

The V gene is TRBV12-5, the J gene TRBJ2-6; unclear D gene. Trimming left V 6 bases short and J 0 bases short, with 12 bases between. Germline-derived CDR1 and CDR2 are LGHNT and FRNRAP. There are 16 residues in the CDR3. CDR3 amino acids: CASGSYMTSGANVLTF. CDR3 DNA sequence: TGTGCTAGTGGCTCCTACATGACCTCTGGGGCCAACGTCCTGACTTTC. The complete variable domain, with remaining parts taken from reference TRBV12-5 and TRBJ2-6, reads DARVTQTPRHKVTEMGQEVTMRCQPILGHNTVFWYRQTMMQGLELLAYFRNRAPLDDSGMPKDRFSAEMPDATLATLKIQPSEPRDSAVYFCASGSYMTSGANVLTFGAGSRLTVL.

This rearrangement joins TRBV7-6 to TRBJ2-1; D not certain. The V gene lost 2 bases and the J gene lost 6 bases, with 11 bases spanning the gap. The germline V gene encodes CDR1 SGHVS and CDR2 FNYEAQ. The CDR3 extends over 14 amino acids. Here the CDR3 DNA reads TGTGCCAGCAGCTTAACTGGGAACATCAATGAGCAGTTCTTC. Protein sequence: CASSLTGNINEQFF.

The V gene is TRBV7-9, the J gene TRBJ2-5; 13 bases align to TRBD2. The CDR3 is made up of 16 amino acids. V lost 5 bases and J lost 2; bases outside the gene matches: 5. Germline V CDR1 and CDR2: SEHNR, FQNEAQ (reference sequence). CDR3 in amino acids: CASSLPLAGGQETQYF. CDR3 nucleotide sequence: TGTGCCAGCAGCCTTCCACTAGCGGGAGGGCAAGAGACCCAGTACTTC.

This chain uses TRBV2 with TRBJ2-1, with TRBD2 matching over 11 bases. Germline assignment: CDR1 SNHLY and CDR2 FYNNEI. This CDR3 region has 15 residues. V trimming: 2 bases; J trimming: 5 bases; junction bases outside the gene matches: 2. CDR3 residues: CASSEQLAGDNEQFF. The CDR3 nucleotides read TGTGCCAGCAGTGAACAACTAGCGGGGGACAATGAGCAGTTCTTC.

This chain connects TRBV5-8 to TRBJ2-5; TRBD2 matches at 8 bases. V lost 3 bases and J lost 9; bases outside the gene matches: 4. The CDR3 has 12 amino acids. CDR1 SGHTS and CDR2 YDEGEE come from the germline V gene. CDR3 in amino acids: CASSSGGGPQYF. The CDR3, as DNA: TGTGCCAGCAGCTCCGGGGGGGGGCCCCAGTACTTC.

CDR3 protein: CSVEGGDKIFDEQFF. The CDR3 nucleotides are TGCAGCGTTGAAGGCGGGGACAAGATTTTCGATGAGCAGTTCTTC. The rearrangement uses TRBV29-1 and TRBJ2-1; TRBD1 or TRBD2 may be the D gene (6 bases each). Per the germline V gene, CDR1 is SQVTM and CDR2 is ANQGSEA. Trimming took off 1 base at V and 8 bases at J, with 18 bases between the two ends. The CDR3 totals 15 residues.

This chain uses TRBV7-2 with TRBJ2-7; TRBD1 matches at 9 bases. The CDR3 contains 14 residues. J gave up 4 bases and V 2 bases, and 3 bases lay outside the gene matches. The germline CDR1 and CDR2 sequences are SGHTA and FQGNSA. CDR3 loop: CASSLRTGEYEQYF. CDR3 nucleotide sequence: TGTGCCAGCAGCTTAAGGACAGGGGAATACGAGCAGTACTTC.

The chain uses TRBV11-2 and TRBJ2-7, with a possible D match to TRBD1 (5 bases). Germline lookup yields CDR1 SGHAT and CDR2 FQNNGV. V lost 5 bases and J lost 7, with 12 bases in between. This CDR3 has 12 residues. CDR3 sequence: CASSHPGREQYF. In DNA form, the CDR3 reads TGTGCCAGCAGCCATCCAGGGCGTGAGCAGTACTTC.

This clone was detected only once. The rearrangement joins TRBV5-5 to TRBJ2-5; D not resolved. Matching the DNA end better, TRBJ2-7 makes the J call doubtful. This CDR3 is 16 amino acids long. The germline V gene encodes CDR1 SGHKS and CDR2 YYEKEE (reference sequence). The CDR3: CASSLAWLASAYEQYF. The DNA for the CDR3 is TGTGCCAGCAGCTTGGCCTGGTTAGCTTCCGCTTACGAGCAGTACTTC.

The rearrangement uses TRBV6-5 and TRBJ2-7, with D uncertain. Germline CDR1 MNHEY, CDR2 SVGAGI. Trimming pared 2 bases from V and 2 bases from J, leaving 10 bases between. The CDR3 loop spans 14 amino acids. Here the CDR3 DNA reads TGTGCCAGCAGTTACCTCCAGACCCCCTACGAGCAGTACTTC. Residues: CASSYLQTPYEQYF.

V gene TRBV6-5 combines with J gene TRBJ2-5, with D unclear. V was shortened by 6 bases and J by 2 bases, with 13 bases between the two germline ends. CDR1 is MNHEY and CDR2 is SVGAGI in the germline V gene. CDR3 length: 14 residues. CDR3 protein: CASRAPNQQETQYF. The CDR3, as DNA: TGTGCCAGCAGAGCACCTAACCAACAAGAGACCCAGTACTTC.

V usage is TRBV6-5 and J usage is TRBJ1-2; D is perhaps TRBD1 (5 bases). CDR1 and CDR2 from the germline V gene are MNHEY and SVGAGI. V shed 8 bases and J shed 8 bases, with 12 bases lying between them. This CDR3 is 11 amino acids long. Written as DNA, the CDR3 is TGTGCCAGCTCAAGGGGAAGAGGCTACACCTTC. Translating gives CASSRGRGYTF.

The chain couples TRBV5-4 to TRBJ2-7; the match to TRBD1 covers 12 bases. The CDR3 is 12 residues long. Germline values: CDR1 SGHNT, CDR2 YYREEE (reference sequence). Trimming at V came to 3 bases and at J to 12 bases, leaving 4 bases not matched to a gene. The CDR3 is CASSWGTGGRYF. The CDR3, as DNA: TGTGCCAGCAGCTGGGGGACAGGGGGCCGGTACTTC.

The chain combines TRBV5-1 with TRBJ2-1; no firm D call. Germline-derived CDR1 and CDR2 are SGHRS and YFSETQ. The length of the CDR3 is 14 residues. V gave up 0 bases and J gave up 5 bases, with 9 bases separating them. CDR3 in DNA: TGCGCCAGCAGCTTGGTTGGCGGTCACAATGAGCAGTTCTTC. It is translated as CASSLVGGHNEQFF.

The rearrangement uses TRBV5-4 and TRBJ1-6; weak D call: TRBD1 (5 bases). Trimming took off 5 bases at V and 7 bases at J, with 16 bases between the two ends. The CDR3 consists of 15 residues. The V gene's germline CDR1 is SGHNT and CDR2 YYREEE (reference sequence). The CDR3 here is CASRSSGTMNSPLHF. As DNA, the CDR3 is TGTGCCAGCAGATCCTCAGGGACTATGAATTCACCCCTCCACTTT.